This TCR beta chain was identified in a study of blood T cell repertoires in COVID-19 (dated by TCRdb to about 2020). Regarding the complete study: Samples covering the acute and convalescent phases of COVID-19 were provided by collaborators in the United States, Italy and Spain. Where available, HLA class I and class II types were obtained from metadata supplied by the sample provider rather than from assay-based typing. A de-identified subject ID, COVID-19 status, age in years and sex were almost always included in the sample metadata. Deeply sampled blood TCRbeta repertoires from subjects exposed to, actively infected with, or recovered from COVID-19 were included in the dataset. Samples came from the ongoing ImmuneRACE study (first 160 participants) plus 1,254 subjects from 6 global collaborators. The material from the prospective study consisted of cDNA or gDNA derived from T cells, B-cell-depleted T cells, or PBMCs. The repertoires were made available in a free public database intended to serve as a resource for research on the immune response to SARS-CoV-2. Paper-wide results and their limitations: The quantity of clinical and demographic metadata differed by source and by participant and was supplied without curation.

A remark on this clone: The antigen it recognizes is unknown. Base-call qualities are not available, and no considerably larger clone is one nucleotide away.

From the cysteine through the phenylalanine, the CDR3 covers 13 amino acids. Of all the DNA, just the CDR3 is kept, 39 bases in frame from base 1. Trimming removed 2 bases from V and 7 bases from J, leaving 11 bases between the germline ends. The germline V gene (reference sequence) supplies CDR1 MNHEY and CDR2 SMNVEV. TCRbeta CDR3 regions were amplified from genomic DNA by means of the immunoSEQ Assay, a bias-controlled multiplex PCR. Per the authors' processing: The number of nucleated cells in each sample was estimated by amplification of reference gene primers within the assay. To quantify the absolute abundance of each unique TCRbeta CDR3 rearrangement, sequence reads were collapsed and filtered. For each sample, productive Simpson clonality was calculated by taking the square root of Simpson's diversity index across productive rearrangements. TCRdb retrieved this table from immuneACCESS and kept in-frame rearrangements only. Not all clones are present; in checked studies, unresolved V genes account for under half, and no reason is known for the remainder. Clone size and V and J calls were adopted from that table, with D and trimming inferred from the DNA. This sample comprises approximately 52,000 clones, less than 90% of them detected only once. Of the sample, over 10% is held by the ten largest clones.

Whole blood was collected in K2EDTA tubes by collaborating institutions according to the institutions' own protocols. For TCRbeta analysis, collaborators shipped samples in one of three forms: frozen whole blood, isolated PBMCs, or DNA extracted from either of those sample types. Sequenced material: peripheral blood. This receptor was obtained from an elderly woman with acute or convalescent COVID-19. Here the chain combines TRBV27 and TRBJ1-1, with TRBD1 as a weak D call on 5 bases. The DNA is TGTGCCAGCAGTTTAAGGGGTTCCGGTGAAGCTTTCTTT. This translates into CASSLRGSGEAFF.